The T cell receptor (beta chain) under discussion was sequenced for a study of T-cell reconstitution after alpha-beta-depleted transplantation in children. Germline lookup yields CDR1 MRHNA and CDR2 SNTAGT. V lost 6 bases, J lost 3 bases, and 21 bases stayed unmatched. The CDR3 length is 22 residues. This clonotype was seen at least ten times. Preparing the TCRbeta library involved the use of unique molecular identifiers. TCRdb fed the PCR reads into MiXCR, producing one record per CDR3 protein. Of roughly 100,000 distinct CDR3 sequences detected, roughly 7.7% appear once; the ten largest clones hold 5.5% to 8.5%.

This TCR came from a human donor who donated a stem cell graft to a child with congenital amegakaryocytic thrombocytopenia. This chain joins TRBV6-4 and TRBJ2-1; 15 nucleotides line up with TRBD2. The source was PBMCs from the stem cell graft donor, collected from the stem cell graft. CDR3 amino acids: CASRPRGVWGTSGRWGYNEQFF. The DNA of the CDR3 is TGTGCCAGCAGACCCAGAGGCGTTTGGGGGACTAGCGGGAGGTGGGGCTACAATGAGCAGTTCTTC.